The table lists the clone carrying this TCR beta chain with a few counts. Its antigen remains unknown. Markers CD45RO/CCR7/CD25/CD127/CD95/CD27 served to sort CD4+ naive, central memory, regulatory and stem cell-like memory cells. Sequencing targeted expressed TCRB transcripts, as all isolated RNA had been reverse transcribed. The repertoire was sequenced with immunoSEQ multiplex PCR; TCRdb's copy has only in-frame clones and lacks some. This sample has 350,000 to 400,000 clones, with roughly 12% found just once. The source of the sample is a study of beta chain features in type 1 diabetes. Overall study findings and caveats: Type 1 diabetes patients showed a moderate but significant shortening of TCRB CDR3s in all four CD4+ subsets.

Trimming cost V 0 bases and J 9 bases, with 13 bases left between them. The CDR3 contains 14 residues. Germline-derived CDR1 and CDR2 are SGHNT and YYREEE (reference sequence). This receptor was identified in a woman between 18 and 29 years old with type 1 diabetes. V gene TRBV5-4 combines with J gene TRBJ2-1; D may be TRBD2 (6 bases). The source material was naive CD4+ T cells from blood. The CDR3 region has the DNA TGTGCCAGCAGCTTGGGACTAGTTAGTACTGAGCAGTTCTTC. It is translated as CASSLGLVSTEQFF.